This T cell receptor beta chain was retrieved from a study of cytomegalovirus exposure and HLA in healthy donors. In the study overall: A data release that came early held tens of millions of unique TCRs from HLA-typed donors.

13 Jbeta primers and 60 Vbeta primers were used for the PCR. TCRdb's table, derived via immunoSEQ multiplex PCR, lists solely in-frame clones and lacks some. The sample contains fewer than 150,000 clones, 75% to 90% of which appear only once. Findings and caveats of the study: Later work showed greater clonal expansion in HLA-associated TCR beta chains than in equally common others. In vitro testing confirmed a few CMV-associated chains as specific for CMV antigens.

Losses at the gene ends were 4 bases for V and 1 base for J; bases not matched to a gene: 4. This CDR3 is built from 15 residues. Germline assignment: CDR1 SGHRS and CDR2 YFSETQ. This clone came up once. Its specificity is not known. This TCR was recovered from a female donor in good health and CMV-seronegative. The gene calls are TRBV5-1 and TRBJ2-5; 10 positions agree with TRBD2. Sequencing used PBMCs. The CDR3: CASSIGLAVQETQYF. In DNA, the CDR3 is TGCGCCAGCAGCATCGGACTAGCGGTCCAAGAGACCCAGTACTTC.